A single sample gave rise to the 9 T cell receptor beta chains below, sequenced in a study of graft-versus-host responses after intestinal transplantation. TCRdb keeps only in-frame clones here, not all; method: immunoSEQ multiplex PCR. The sample carries about 78,000 clones, 90% recorded once. These receptors have no known antigen. The sequences come from unstimulated CD8+ T cells sorted from spleen or lymph node cells, collected before transplant. These receptors were obtained from a human donor who was the organ donor for an intestinal transplant.

The CDR3 sequence: CASTILPGRGFEQFF. The CDR3 bases are TGTGCCAGCACCATACTACCCGGAAGGGGGTTTGAGCAGTTCTTC. The V gene is TRBV7-9, the J gene TRBJ2-1, with D possibly TRBD1 on 6 matching bases. CDR1 and CDR2 from the germline V gene are SEHNR and FQNEAQ (reference sequence). V dropped 7 bases and J dropped 9 bases, with 22 bases sitting between them. The CDR3 is made up of 15 amino acids.

The count of this clone is one. The CDR3 protein is CASSSRTGLAGELFF. The CDR3 coding sequence is TGTGCCAGTAGTTCGAGGACAGGGTTGGCTGGGGAGCTGTTTTTT. V usage is TRBV19 and J usage is TRBJ2-2; 8 nucleotides line up with TRBD1. The CDR3 runs to 15 residues. The V gene end was trimmed by 5 bases and the J gene end by 8 bases; junction bases not matched to a gene: 10. Germline CDR1 reads LNHDA; CDR2 reads SQIVND (reference sequence).

The J gene is TRBJ2-4, the V gene TRBV4-3; 9 positions match TRBD2. The CDR3 has 19 amino acids. The ends lost 3 bases at V and 2 bases at J; junction bases unmatched: 14. Germline values: CDR1 LGHNA, CDR2 YSLEER. The CDR3 DNA reads TGCGCCAGCAGCCATTCCCCGTGGCGGGGGGGCGGGACCAAAAACATTCAGTACTTC. Translated, it gives CASSHSPWRGGGTKNIQYF.

J is TRBJ2-3 and V is TRBV19, with 9 bases that match TRBD1. CDR3 length: 14 amino acids. The V segment lost 7 bases and the J segment 0 bases; nucleotides outside the gene matches: 2. In germline, CDR1 is LNHDA, CDR2 SQIVND (reference sequence). For the CDR3, the DNA is TGTGCCAGTAAGACAGGGGGTAGCACAGATACGCAGTATTTT. Translation: CASKTGGSTDTQYF.

This clone was recorded a few times. The chain has TRBV9 and TRBJ1-6; D possibly corresponds to TRBD1 (6 bases). CDR1 and CDR2 (germline): SGDLS, YYNGEE. The CDR3 runs to 14 residues. The ends were cut back, 1 base at V and 13 bases at J, with 15 bases in the middle. The CDR3 is CASSVKDSPDPLHF. The DNA for the CDR3 is TGTGCCAGCAGCGTAAAGGACAGCCCTGACCCCCTCCACTTT.

The chain couples TRBV18 to TRBJ1-2, with D maybe TRBD1 (6 bases). Germline lookup yields CDR1 KGHSH and CDR2 LQKENI. The CDR3 is made up of 15 amino acids. Trimming pared 0 bases from V and 6 bases from J, leaving 14 bases between. CDR3 protein: CASSPPGQPNDGYTF. CDR3 sequence (DNA): TGTGCCAGCTCACCACCAGGACAGCCAAACGATGGCTACACCTTC.

This clone has a handful of counts. V and J are TRBV5-4 and TRBJ1-2; possibly TRBD1 for D (5 bases). V lost 4 bases to trimming and J lost 2 bases, with 12 bases between them. This CDR3 has 14 amino acids. Germline CDR1 and CDR2: SGHNT and YYREEE (reference sequence). The chain's CDR3 is CASSVDNSNYGYTF. The CDR3 nucleotides are TGTGCCAGCAGCGTGGACAATTCGAACTATGGCTACACCTTC.

The CDR3 loop reads CASSHNDRGGNEQFF. The DNA for the CDR3 is TGTGCCAGCAGCCATAACGACAGGGGAGGCAATGAGCAGTTCTTC. The J gene is TRBJ2-1, the V gene TRBV13, with 8 bases aligning to TRBD1. The CDR3 length is 15 residues. Germline trimming cut 5 bases from V and 6 bases from J; bases unmatched to any gene: 9. Looked up from germline, CDR1 is PRHDT and CDR2 is FYEKMQ (reference sequence). The full variable domain, in which reference TRBV13 and TRBJ2-1 provide the parts outside the CDR3, is AAGVIQSPRHLIKEKRETATLKCYPIPRHDTVYWYQQGPGQDPQFLISFYEKMQSDKGSIPDRFSAQQFSDYHSELNMSSLELGDSALYFCASSHNDRGGNEQFFGPGTRLTVL.

J is TRBJ2-2 and V is TRBV6-5; 7 bases line up with TRBD2. Trimming removed 2 bases from V and 6 bases from J; junction bases left unmatched: 0. The CDR3 spans 13 residues. The germline V gene has CDR1 MNHEY and CDR2 SVGAGI. CDR3: CASSYGGAGELFF. The DNA of the CDR3 is TGTGCCAGCAGTTACGGGGGGGCCGGGGAGCTGTTTTTT.